Presented here are 9 T cell receptor beta chains from one specimen sequenced in a study of blood T cells in healthy people across ages. Next came a second PCR, run for about 6 to 12 cycles, which used a sample-barcoded 5' primer along with a J-beta primer mix. Each CDR3 protein gets one entry after TCRdb re-called the 5' RACE reads with MiXCR. This sample carries roughly 560,000 distinct CDR3 sequences, 24% of them seen once, and the ten largest clones take approximately 8.7%. In addition, the sample was reused for a study of T cells of mothers and their children.

The sample comprised blood. These receptors all stem from a boy aged 5-17 years in good health.

V usage is TRBV7-9 and J usage is TRBJ2-2, with 10 bases aligning to TRBD1. Trimming took 4 bases from V and 4 from J; bases not matched to a gene: 6. Germline lookup yields CDR1 SEHNR and CDR2 FQNEAQ (reference sequence). This CDR3 is built from 16 residues. CDR3 in amino acids: CASSWGDRGSTGELFF. As DNA, the CDR3 is TGTGCCAGCAGCTGGGGGGACAGGGGAAGCACCGGGGAGCTGTTTTTT. The full variable domain, completed using reference TRBV7-9 and TRBJ2-2, is DTGVSQNPRHKITKRGQNVTFRCDPISEHNRLYWYRQTLGQGPEFLTYFQNEAQLEKSRLLSDRFSAERPKGSFSTLEIQRTEQGDSAMYLCASSWGDRGSTGELFFGEGSRLTVL.

Remarks on this clonotype: A read error may be the cause here, since a much bigger clone is one base away. CDR3 sequence (DNA): TGCAGCGTTGGGCAGGGGTTCAATGAGCAGTTCTTC. Its translation: CSVGQGFNEQFF. The chain uses TRBV29-1 and TRBJ2-1; the D gene is possibly TRBD1 (6 bases). V was cut by 4 bases and J by 6 bases, with 10 bases left in between. CDR1 SQVTM and CDR2 ANQGSEA come from the germline V gene. This CDR3 comprises 12 residues.

This clonotype was counted ten times or more. The chain links TRBV7-8 to TRBJ2-5; possible D gene TRBD2, 6 bases. The CDR3 is 14 residues long. V lost 0 bases, J lost 11 bases, and 16 bases lay in between. CDR1 is SGHVS and CDR2 is FQNEAQ in the germline V gene. Here the CDR3 reads CASSLAPGSGEQYF. The CDR3 DNA reads as TGTGCCAGCAGCTTAGCGCCAGGGTCGGGGGAGCAGTACTTC.

V is TRBV11-2 and J is TRBJ2-3, with 8 bases lining up with TRBD2. CDR1 is SGHAT, CDR2 FQNNGV, per germline. Losses at the gene ends were 5 bases for V and 6 bases for J; bases not matched to a gene: 13. The CDR3 spans 16 residues. The CDR3 coding sequence is TGTGCCAGCAGCACAGATGTAGCGGGGTGGTCGGATACGCAGTATTTT. Translating gives CASSTDVAGWSDTQYF.

This clonotype turned up a few times. The genes are TRBV4-3 and TRBJ1-6, with D possibly TRBD1 on 6 matching bases. The CDR3 consists of 18 residues. The germline CDR1 and CDR2 sequences are LGHNA and YSLEER. Deletions cut 0 bases from V and 0 bases from J, with 12 bases between. The CDR3 region is CASSQDFGQSSYNSPLHF. CDR3 in DNA: TGCGCCAGCAGCCAAGATTTCGGACAGAGCTCCTATAATTCACCCCTCCACTTT.

About this clonotype itself: This sequence may be a read error, since a much larger clone differs from it by one base. The chain has TRBV12-3 or TRBV12-4 and TRBJ2-3; TRBD2 agrees at 11 bases. The CDR3 contains 15 residues. The CDR3 DNA follows: TGTGCCAGCAGTCCGACTAGCGGGGACACAGATGCGCAGTATTTT. This codes for CASSPTSGDTDAQYF.

The chain uses TRBV4-3 and TRBJ2-5; D tentatively fits TRBD1 or TRBD2 (5 bases each). The DNA end lines up better with TRBJ2-1; the J call may be wrong. The CDR3 loop spans 15 amino acids. Looked up from germline, CDR1 is LGHNA and CDR2 is YSLEER. The CDR3 DNA reads TGCGCCAGCAGCCAAGATGGGGCTAGCATGGATGAGCAGTTCTTC. Translated, it gives CASSQDGASMDEQFF.

V usage is TRBV10-3 and J usage is TRBJ1-1, with 8 bases identical to TRBD1. The CDR3 is 13 residues long. Trimming at V came to 10 bases and at J to 4 bases, leaving 8 bases not matched to a gene. Germline CDR1 and CDR2: ENHRY and SYGVKD. The CDR3 loop reads CASPGQGSTEAFF. In nucleotides, the CDR3 is TGTGCCAGCCCCGGACAGGGTAGCACTGAAGCTTTCTTT.

The rearrangement joins TRBV18 to TRBJ1-4; the D is unclear. Germline loops: CDR1 KGHSH, CDR2 LQKENI. V was cut by 4 bases and J by 8 bases, with 11 bases left in between. The CDR3 consists of 13 residues. The CDR3 sequence: CASSLMEREKLFF. In DNA form, the CDR3 reads TGTGCCAGCTCACTGATGGAACGGGAAAAACTGTTTTTT.